This T cell receptor (beta chain) is from a study of blood T cells in healthy people across ages. Study results and limitations: TCR beta diversity tracked closely with naive T cell percentage. In long-lived donors, naive CD4+ cell counts and diversity exceeded those of aged donors. In the absence of known donor CMV status, changes in expanded clonotypes were possibly confounded.

This clonotype came up a few times. Its matching antigen is unknown. This CDR3 has 14 residues. V lost 5 bases to trimming and J lost 3 bases, with 14 bases between them. Combining a sample-barcoded 5' primer with a J-beta primer mix, a second PCR ran for roughly 7 to 11 cycles. One entry per CDR3 protein results from TCRdb running MiXCR on the 5' RACE reads. Here the sample spans hundreds of thousands of distinct CDR3 sequences, just over 55% being singletons. Sample: blood. The V gene is TRBV12-3 or TRBV12-4, the J gene TRBJ2-7; D not certain. The clonotype was recovered from a man in his forties in good health. This CDR3 is CASSPGSPIYEQYF. The CDR3 coding sequence is TGTGCCAGCAGTCCCGGGTCCCCAATCTACGAGCAGTACTTC.